What follows describes a single T cell receptor (beta chain). Its antigen is not known. The sample holds other DNA sequences that translate to the same CDR3. Data came from immunoSEQ multiplex PCR; TCRdb stores just in-frame clones and leaves some out. The sample has fewer than 35,000 clones, around 80% seen once. The data originate from a study of T cells in narcolepsy. Germline loops: CDR1 SNHLY, CDR2 FYNNEI. The CDR3 is 14 residues long. Trimming took off 10 bases at V and 8 bases at J, with 23 bases between the two ends. Study-wide points: Some memory CD4+ repertoires had no autoreactive clone sequences.

The chain recombines TRBV2 with TRBJ1-1; a possible D gene is TRBD1 (6 bases). The receptor was isolated from a human donor with narcolepsy. The sequencing sample was made of CD45RA- memory CD4+ T cells from PBMCs. CDR3 sequence: CAIDAGHQRTEAFF. CDR3 bases: TGTGCCATCGACGCGGGACATCAACGAACCGAAGCTTTCTTT.